This TCR beta chain was sequenced in a study of shared T cell receptors in the human thymus. V lost 0 bases to trimming and J lost 8 bases, with 7 bases between them. Germline V gene data show CDR1 as KGHSH and CDR2 as LQKENI. CDR3 length: 12 residues. TCRdb keeps only in-frame clones here, not all; method: immunoSEQ multiplex PCR. The sample yields about 730,000 clones, approximately 85% seen once. The data were also submitted as part of a second study, on human thymus T cells.

The rearrangement joins TRBV18 to TRBJ1-2; tentative D call: TRBD1 (6 bases). This clonotype was obtained from a girl in the first two years of life with a congenital heart defect. The sequenced material came from thymocytes. Here the CDR3 DNA reads TGTGCCAGCTCACCACCAGGGGGAGGCTACACCTTC. It is translated as CASSPPGGGYTF. Variable domain in full (rest from reference TRBV18 and TRBJ1-2): NAGVMQNPRHLVRRRGQEARLRCSPMKGHSHVYWYRQLPEEGLKFMVYLQKENIIDESGMPKERFSAEFPKEGPSILRIQQVVRGDSAAYFCASSPPGGGYTFGSGTRLTVV.